This TCR beta chain was identified in a study of Ad26.COV2.S vaccination and SARS-CoV-2 variants. The CDR3 consists of 16 residues. The trim removed 6 bases at V and 0 bases at J, leaving 9 bases unmatched. Germline V CDR1 and CDR2: SGHTA, FQGNSA. This table comes from immunoSEQ multiplex PCR, and its TCRdb copy is limited to in-frame clones, with some not included. This sample yields fewer than 500,000 clones, of which less than 95% are seen a single time; around 4.5% belongs to the top ten. In the case of this clone: The antigen is unknown.

The treatment here: some 20 received Ad26.COV2.S at low or high dose, single or two shots; 5 received placebo; per-sample allocation not given. Samples analyzed were those drawn on day 63 after the first vaccine or placebo injection. Boston provided a donor who was an adult aged 18-55 years. Study observations and caveats: Total T cell responses, in the TCR breadth and depth analyses, may have been underestimated. Among vaccine recipients, spike-specific TCR breadth exceeded that of placebo recipients. Breadth measured for non-spike TCRs was similar across vaccine and placebo recipients.

The sequence derives from a person aged 18-65 years who received the Ad26.COV2.S COVID-19 vaccine or a placebo. The specimen comprised peripheral blood, sampled in a trial of Ad26.COV2.S vaccine versus placebo. The V gene is TRBV7-2, the J gene TRBJ2-3; 7 bases fit TRBD1. CDR3 residues: CASREQGTYSTDTQYF. CDR3 DNA sequence: TGTGCCAGCAGAGAACAGGGGACATATAGCACAGATACGCAGTATTTT. The variable domain in full, completed from reference TRBV7-2 and TRBJ2-3, reads GAGVSQSPSNKVTEKGKDVELRCDPISGHTALYWYRQSLGQGLEFLIYFQGNSAPDKSGLPSDRFSAERTGGSVSTLTIQRTQQEDSAVYLCASREQGTYSTDTQYFGPGTRLTVL.